This T cell receptor (beta chain) was identified during a study of shared clonotypes between healthy human individuals. Whole-study results and caveats: It was the few donors that limited the genetic and exposure-history diversity represented.

Per germline, CDR1 SNHLY and CDR2 FYNNEI. Trimming cost V 4 bases and J 2 bases; bases outside gene matches: 7. The CDR3 loop spans 15 amino acids. Regarding this clone: Its target is unknown.

TCRdb's copy holds only in-frame clones and misses some; the assay was immunoSEQ multiplex PCR. Of roughly 2.5 million clones listed, just over 90% are singletons. The TCR sequence derives from a man in his late teens or twenties in good health. V gene TRBV2 combines with J gene TRBJ2-7, with 8 bases lining up with TRBD2. Sequencing was done on a sample of naive CD4+ T cells sorted from blood. The subset is: CD45RA+ positively selected. The CDR3 bases are TGTGCCAGCAGTGCAGAGCGGGGGAACCCCTACGAGCAGTACTTC. Translating gives CASSAERGNPYEQYF.